The 20 T cell receptor beta chains presented below share a single source sample, sequenced in a study of T cell repertoires in cytomegalovirus infection. Via MiXCR, TCRdb re-called the reads, giving one row per CDR3 protein. Of 650,000 to 900,000 distinct CDR3 sequences in the sample, around a third are singletons; the top ten hold roughly an eighth. Antigen specificity for these receptors is unknown. Source: cultured CD8+ T cells from PBMCs, taken from culture after CMV antigen stimulation. The receptors shown here come from a human donor in good health (CMV status not recorded). Some clones in this sample may be carry-over from other donors' samples.

This chain connects TRBV4-3 to TRBJ2-1; 7 bases match TRBD1. Germline-derived CDR1 and CDR2 are LGHNA and YSLEER. V was pared by 0 bases and J by 8 bases, with 10 bases of the junction left unmatched. This CDR3 has 16 residues. CDR3 DNA sequence: TGCGCCAGCAGCCAAGAAACACAGGGGCTGCGCGATGAGCAGTTCTTC. Its protein is CASSQETQGLRDEQFF.

Notes on this clonotype: At one end the junction does not follow the germline gene, possibly because of a read error. J is TRBJ2-3 and V is TRBV7-2; TRBD1 matches 7 bases. CDR3 length equals 17 residues. Germline V gives CDR1 SGHTA, CDR2 FQGNSA. DNA for the CDR3: TGTGCCAGCAGCCAACCTTACCTGACAGGGCTGGCAGATATGCAGTATTTT. Protein product: CASSQPYLTGLADMQYF.

The chain has TRBV7-8 and TRBJ1-2; weak D call: TRBD1 (5 bases). CDR1 is SGHVS, CDR2 FQNEAQ, per germline. Trimming removed 8 bases from V and 1 base from J, with 26 bases in between. The CDR3 has 18 amino acids. The CDR3 here is CASAIYPGGRAFNYGYTF. CDR3 in DNA: TGTGCCAGCGCAATCTACCCAGGTGGCAGGGCCTTTAACTATGGCTACACCTTC.

This clonotype has a count of ten or more. The V and J genes are TRBV6-5 and TRBJ2-3; possible D gene TRBD2, 6 bases. CDR1 and CDR2 from the germline V gene are MNHEY and SVGAGI. The CDR3 is 16 amino acids. The germline V and J ends were trimmed by 5 bases and 0 bases, with 15 bases remaining between them. The CDR3 coding sequence is TGTGCCAGCAGTACCGGACTACCCCTGAGCACAGATACGCAGTATTTT. Protein product: CASSTGLPLSTDTQYF.

The sample holds a few counts of this clonotype. The chain employs TRBV6-1 and TRBJ1-3, with TRBD1 matching over 7 bases. This CDR3 comprises 16 residues. CDR1 is MNHNS, CDR2 SASEGT, per germline. V dropped 7 bases and J dropped 2; count of bases not matched to a gene: 11. The CDR3 DNA sequence: TGTGCCAGCACCGAGGGGGCTAGCTTAACTGGAAACACCATATATTTT. It translates to CASTEGASLTGNTIYF.

The rearrangement links TRBV27 to TRBJ1-5; D is unresolved. With 5 bases removed from V and 7 bases from J, the gap between germline ends came to 9 bases. Germline loops: CDR1 MNHEY, CDR2 SMNVEV (reference sequence). The CDR3 covers 12 residues. The CDR3 DNA follows: TGTGCCAGCAGTGTTACGGGCCAGCCCCAGCATTTT. Its protein is CASSVTGQPQHF.

V is TRBV11-2 and J is TRBJ1-2, with D maybe TRBD1 (5 bases). The CDR3 totals 14 residues. V was shortened by 1 base and J by 2 bases, with 8 bases between the two germline ends. Germline V gene sequence: CDR1 SGHAT, CDR2 FQNNGV. CDR3 DNA sequence: TGTGCCAGCAGCTTAGTACAGGAGAACTATGGCTACACCTTC. Translated, it gives CASSLVQENYGYTF.

This sequence joins TRBV6-2 or TRBV6-3 and TRBJ2-3, with 7 bases lining up with TRBD2. The V segment lost 4 bases and the J segment 4 bases; nucleotides outside the gene matches: 5. Germline V gives CDR1 MNHEY, CDR2 SVGEGT. This CDR3 contains 14 residues. The CDR3 spells CASSSGGISDTQYF. CDR3 nucleotide sequence: TGTGCCAGCAGTTCCGGGGGGATATCAGATACGCAGTATTTT.

This rearrangement joins TRBV7-6 to TRBJ1-4; D unresolved. CDR3 length equals 14 residues. The V end was cut by 2 bases, the J end by 5 bases, with 9 bases between. The germline CDR1 and CDR2 sequences are SGHVS and FNYEAQ. CDR3 sequence (DNA): TGTGCCAGCAGCTTAAACCAGGAAAATGAAAAACTGTTTTTT. It codes for CASSLNQENEKLFF.

The chain uses TRBV23-1 and TRBJ2-7, with 8 bases lining up with TRBD1. TRBV23-1 counts as an open reading frame of uncertain function. The CDR3 totals 15 residues. The J segment lost 6 bases and the V segment lost 3 bases, leaving 10 bases of the junction unmatched. For the CDR3, the DNA is TGCGCCAGCAGTCATCCCGGGACAGGCTCGAGCGAGCAGTACTTC. Translated: CASSHPGTGSSEQYF.

To note about this clonotype: A much bigger clone sits one base away, suggesting this may be a read error. V gene TRBV7-6 combines with J gene TRBJ2-1, with D perhaps TRBD1 (6 bases). CDR3 length: 17 residues. Germline CDR1 SGHVS, CDR2 FNYEAQ. Trimming shortened V by 5 bases and J by 3 bases, and 20 bases separated the two germline ends. The CDR3 spells CASSISRQEKNYNEQFF. DNA of the CDR3: TGTGCCAGCAGCATAAGTAGACAGGAGAAGAACTACAATGAGCAGTTCTTC.

The chain carries TRBV7-8 and TRBJ1-3, with a weak D call TRBD1 (6 bases). Germline V gene sequence: CDR1 SGHVS, CDR2 FQNEAQ. V was shortened by 3 bases and J by 0 bases, with 12 bases between the two germline ends. The CDR3 runs to 16 residues. Here the CDR3 DNA reads TGTGCCAGCAGCTTCCACAGGGAGGGCTCTGGAAACACCATATATTTT. This sequence encodes CASSFHREGSGNTIYF.

J is TRBJ2-1 and V is TRBV24-1; 7 nucleotides line up with TRBD1. Trimming removed 9 bases from V and 14 bases from J; junction bases left unmatched: 9. Germline loops: CDR1 KGHDR, CDR2 SFDVKD. The CDR3 length is 11 residues. The CDR3 DNA reads as TGTGCCACCGAGGGGGCAGGGGTGGAGTTCTTC. It codes for CATEGAGVEFF.

This clonotype came up a few times. This chain links TRBV7-6 with TRBJ2-7; 8 bases are a match to TRBD1. CDR1 and CDR2 (germline): SGHVS, FNYEAQ. Unmatched junction bases numbered 7, after V lost 5 bases and J lost 4 bases. This CDR3 has 14 amino acids. CDR3 sequence: CASSVLQGAYEQYV. In DNA form, the CDR3 reads TGTGCCAGCAGCGTCCTGCAGGGGGCTTACGAGCAGTACGTC.

This clonotype has a handful of counts. The chain combines TRBV7-8 with TRBJ2-5; D is unclear. This CDR3 contains 12 residues. Germline V gene data show CDR1 as SGHVS and CDR2 as FQNEAQ. V shed 5 bases and J shed 2 bases, with 6 bases lying between them. The CDR3 spells CASSPLQETQYF. CDR3 nucleotides: TGTGCCAGCAGCCCCCTGCAAGAGACCCAGTACTTC.

This clonotype appeared a few times. This chain connects TRBV5-4 to TRBJ2-1; no reliable D call. This CDR3 spans 15 amino acids. CDR1 and CDR2 from the germline V gene are SGHNT and YYREEE (reference sequence). Between the trimmed V and J ends, which lost 5 bases and 8 bases, there was a span of 20 bases. CDR3 residues: CASSSATSPLDEQFF. The CDR3 DNA reads TGTGCCAGCAGTTCGGCGACAAGCCCGCTAGATGAGCAGTTCTTC.

This clonotype was counted a few times. The V call is TRBV6-2 or TRBV6-3, the J call TRBJ2-7; 7 positions agree with TRBD1. The J segment lost 1 base and the V segment lost 2 bases, leaving 2 bases of the junction unmatched. The CDR3 runs to 14 residues. Germline-derived CDR1 and CDR2 are MNHEY and SVGEGT. The CDR3 loop is CASSYGGQSYEQYV. The CDR3 nucleotides are TGTGCCAGCAGTTACGGGGGACAGTCCTACGAGCAGTACGTC.

This clonotype was seen only a few times. This rearrangement joins TRBV4-2 to TRBJ2-6; no definite D call. This CDR3 comprises 17 residues. From germline, CDR1 is LGHNA and CDR2 YNFKEQ. The ends were cut back, 0 bases at V and 0 bases at J, with 9 bases in the middle. As DNA, the CDR3 is TGTGCCAGCAGCCAAGATATAGGTAGCTCTGGGGCCAACGTCCTGACTTTC. This encodes CASSQDIGSSGANVLTF.

This chain joins TRBV19 and TRBJ1-2; the D is unclear. CDR3 length equals 11 residues. With 1 base removed from V and 12 bases from J, the gap between germline ends came to 9 bases. The germline CDR1 and CDR2 sequences are LNHDA and SQIVND (reference sequence). The CDR3 loop is CASSIGHLNTF. CDR3 nucleotide sequence: TGTGCCAGTAGTATAGGACACCTCAACACCTTC.

This clonotype was seen only a few times. The chain carries TRBV7-6 and TRBJ2-7; D is uncertain. Trimming stripped 4 bases from V and 0 bases from J, with 19 bases between. This CDR3 comprises 17 residues. Germline lookup yields CDR1 SGHVS and CDR2 FNYEAQ. CDR3 residues: CASSSRSGPPSSYEQYF. The DNA for the CDR3 is TGTGCCAGCAGCTCACGTTCCGGACCCCCGAGCTCCTACGAGCAGTACTTC.